These T cell receptor beta chains were read from a single sample in a study of OX40 agonist ivuxolimab in advanced cancers. This table comes from immunoSEQ multiplex PCR, and its TCRdb copy is limited to in-frame clones, with some not included. The sample has some 70,000 clones, over 85% seen once. The sample consisted of CD4+ or CD8+ T cells sorted from blood, taken in a trial of the OX40 agonist ivuxolimab. All receptors come from an adult with an advanced solid tumor such as melanoma, head and neck, liver or kidney cancer. CDR3s leave out the opening cysteine and the closing phenylalanine or tryptophan.

length	V	J	CDR3
12	TRBV5-4	TRBJ1-2	ASSSTGKGYGYT
11	TRBV5-4	TRBJ1-1	ASSFDPNTEAF
11	TRBV18	TRBJ1-2	ASSPDQGYGYT
12	TRBV18	TRBJ2-7	ASSPRTTWGEQY
14	TRBV5-6	TRBJ2-3	ASSLTSGGRTDTQY
10	TRBV6-1	TRBJ1-2	ASSPDSYGYT
13	TRBV5-1	TRBJ2-7	ASKIDAGETYEQY
14	TRBV5-1	TRBJ2-1	ASSLFASGTNNEQF
12	TRBV10-2	TRBJ1-4	ASSREGMPEKLF
11	TRBV4-2	TRBJ1-2	ASSQGGVWGYT
12	TRBV6-1	TRBJ1-1	ASTWTGVNTEAF
13	TRBV2	TRBJ2-1	ASNPGQSSYNEQF
12	TRBV13	TRBJ1-2	ASSSRARGTGYT
18	TRBV2	TRBJ2-2	ASSGIRDTRTLTNTGELF
9	TRBV6-5	TRBJ1-5	ASSADQPQH
12	TRBV6-5	TRBJ2-5	ASSYGLAGGIQY
12	TRBV7-8	TRBJ2-7	ASSLVRSSYEQY
11	TRBV27	TRBJ2-7	ASSLSGGNEQY
13	TRBV18	TRBJ1-2	ASSQTGSGNYGYT
13	TRBV7-6	TRBJ2-1	ASSIGTGGLNEQF
14	TRBV5-1	TRBJ2-1	ASSLIATTLANEQF
13	TRBV4-1	TRBJ1-2	VSSQIWTDEGGYT
13	TRBV5-1	TRBJ2-5	ASILGQGRMETQY
13	TRBV11-2	TRBJ2-5	ASSLGRQGVETQY
11	TRBV10-3	TRBJ2-2	AIKWQDTGELF
10	TRBV29-1	TRBJ2-1	SVVWSYNEQF
12	TRBV19	TRBJ2-1	ASSNRQGENEQF
12	TRBV5-1	TRBJ1-2	ASSYQGAGYGYT